The next 24 T cell receptor beta chains were all read from a single sample in a study of response to subunit inactivated influenza vaccine. A single record per CDR3 protein comes from TCRdb applying MiXCR to the RT-PCR reads. There are about 800,000 distinct CDR3 sequences in the sample; 20% to 25% occur only once, and roughly 10% lies in the top ten. This specimen was PBMCs from blood, taken roughly 5 days after vaccination. These receptors all come from a man aged 45-65 years who received an inactivated influenza vaccine.

The CDR3 DNA reads as TGTGCCAGCAGCCAAAGCGGGGGGACGTCCTACGAGCAGTACTTC. Translated: CASSQSGGTSYEQYF. The genes are TRBV7-2 and TRBJ2-7, with 9 bases that match TRBD2. Germline values: CDR1 SGHTA, CDR2 FQGNSA. The V segment lost 5 bases and the J segment 1 base; nucleotides outside the gene matches: 6. The CDR3 runs 15 residues. Based on the CDR3 plus reference TRBV7-2 and TRBJ2-7, the full variable domain is GAGVSQSPSNKVTEKGKDVELRCDPISGHTALYWYRQSLGQGLEFLIYFQGNSAPDKSGLPSDRFSAERTGGSVSTLTIQRTQQEDSAVYLCASSQSGGTSYEQYFGPGTRLTVT.

The V and J genes are TRBV4-3 and TRBJ2-7; the D gene is possibly TRBD1 (6 bases). Germline V gene lookup returns CDR1 LGHNA and CDR2 YSLEER. V lost 3 bases and J 0 bases, leaving 18 bases between the germline ends. The CDR3 is made up of 17 amino acids. CDR3 protein: CASSHYLTGTSSYEQYF. CDR3 coding DNA: TGCGCCAGCAGCCATTACCTTACAGGGACAAGCTCCTACGAGCAGTACTTC.

This chain joins TRBV10-3 and TRBJ1-5; no firm D call. Germline V gene sequence: CDR1 ENHRY, CDR2 SYGVKD. The CDR3 consists of 15 residues. Trimming removed 5 bases at V and 7 bases at J, with 18 bases between. CDR3 in DNA: TGTGCCATCAGTTCCGATTTGGGGAGCGGACAGCCCCAGCATTTT. Amino acids: CAISSDLGSGQPQHF.

J is TRBJ1-2 and V is TRBV18; the D gene is possibly TRBD1 (5 bases). The CDR3 has 17 amino acids. Germline CDR1 is KGHSH and CDR2 is LQKENI. Trimming left V 2 bases short and J 2 bases short, with 18 bases between. The CDR3 DNA is TGTGCCAGCTCACCAGGGGACGGAACCCAATCCAACTATGGCTACACCTTC. Amino acids: CASSPGDGTQSNYGYTF.

This clonotype was counted between two and nine times. The rearrangement joins TRBV20-1 to TRBJ2-7, with D perhaps being TRBD1 or TRBD2 (5 bases each). Germline loops: CDR1 DFQATT, CDR2 SNEGSKA (reference sequence). This CDR3 comprises 15 residues. Trimming took off 6 bases at V and 5 bases at J, with 23 bases between the two ends. CDR3 coding DNA: TGCAGTGCCATAAATCCGGGGCAGTCGGTCCACGAGCAGTACTTC. It specifies CSAINPGQSVHEQYF.

This clonotype is a singleton in its sample. The J gene is TRBJ1-4, the V gene TRBV5-1; D not certain. The CDR3 has 14 residues. V was clipped by 4 bases and J by 9 bases, with 16 bases between them. In germline, CDR1 is SGHRS, CDR2 YFSETQ. The chain's CDR3 is CASSPGQEPKKLFF. The CDR3 DNA reads as TGCGCCAGCAGCCCCGGGCAGGAGCCCAAAAAACTGTTTTTT.

In its sample, this clonotype was seen a few times. V is TRBV9 and J is TRBJ2-3, with D unclear. The CDR3 extends over 14 amino acids. Germline CDR1 SGDLS, CDR2 YYNGEE. V lost 1 base and J lost 0, with 6 bases in between. CDR3 in amino acids: CASSVTTSTDTQYF. CDR3 bases: TGTGCCAGCAGCGTAACTACCAGCACAGATACGCAGTATTTT.

This clonotype appeared a few times. The junction and the germline gene differ at one end; a read error may be behind it. V and J are TRBV7-7 and TRBJ2-3, with 7 bases aligning to TRBD1. This CDR3 spans 14 amino acids. Germline-derived CDR1 and CDR2 are SSHAT and FNYEAQ (reference sequence). CDR3 sequence reads: CASSLQGIADTQYF. The CDR3 nucleotides read TGTGCTAGCAGCTTACAGGGGATCGCAGATACGCAGTATTTT.

This clonotype was picked up many times. The J gene is TRBJ2-3, the V gene TRBV7-9; 10 bases are shared with TRBD1. V shed 2 bases and J 2 bases; nucleotides not matched to a gene: 4. Germline-derived CDR1 and CDR2 are SEHNR and FQNEAQ (reference sequence). The CDR3 consists of 16 residues. As DNA, the CDR3 is TGTGCCAGCAGCTTATCGACAGGGGGCCTCACAGATACGCAGTATTTT. Protein product: CASSLSTGGLTDTQYF.

This clonotype was counted a few times. The J gene is TRBJ2-1, the V gene TRBV7-9, with 9 positions matching TRBD2. This CDR3 contains 17 residues. Germline-derived CDR1 and CDR2 are SEHNR and FQNEAQ (reference sequence). V dropped 5 bases and J dropped 6; count of bases not matched to a gene: 14. CDR3 sequence (DNA): TGTGCCAGCAGCCCCACTGGGACTAGCAAGTACCTCAATGAGCAGTTCTTC. It is translated as CASSPTGTSKYLNEQFF.

This clonotype occurred a few times. This sequence joins TRBV27 and TRBJ2-5; D not certain. This CDR3 region has 14 residues. Trimming shortened V by 5 bases and J by 4 bases, and 14 bases separated the two germline ends. The V gene's germline CDR1 is MNHEY and CDR2 SMNVEV (reference sequence). The CDR3 bases are TGTGCCAGCAGTGAAAGTGTGGCAGGAGAGACCCAGTACTTC. This codes for CASSESVAGETQYF.

This clonotype has a handful of counts. The chain links TRBV3-1 to TRBJ1-2; 8 bases align to TRBD1. Trimming took 4 bases from V and 4 from J; bases not matched to a gene: 11. The CDR3 loop spans 16 amino acids. Germline V gives CDR1 LGHDT, CDR2 YNNKEL (reference sequence). The CDR3 bases are TGTGCCAGCAGCCGACACGACAGGGGCCGAATCTATGGCTACACCTTC. Translation: CASSRHDRGRIYGYTF.

This clonotype turned up a few times. The chain joins TRBV5-1 to TRBJ1-2; D unclear. Trimming shortened V by 2 bases and J by 4 bases, and 15 bases separated the two germline ends. The CDR3 is 15 residues long. Per the germline V gene, CDR1 is SGHRS and CDR2 is YFSETQ. DNA of the CDR3: TGCGCCAGCAGCTTAATGGGTGATGGTGGCTATGGCTACACCTTC. Amino acid sequence: CASSLMGDGGYGYTF.

This chain links TRBV9 with TRBJ2-5; possibly TRBD2 for D (5 bases). V was cut by 1 base and J by 1 base, with 11 bases left in between. CDR1 is SGDLS, CDR2 YYNGEE, per germline. The CDR3 runs 15 residues. The CDR3 region is CASSVRSSTQETQYF. CDR3 DNA sequence: TGTGCCAGCAGCGTAAGATCTAGCACCCAAGAGACCCAGTACTTC.

J is TRBJ2-1 and V is TRBV20-1, with a tentative D call TRBD2 (5 bases). Germline CDR1 and CDR2: DFQATT and SNEGSKA (reference sequence). The CDR3 covers 15 residues. Trimming pared 0 bases from V and 4 bases from J, leaving 13 bases between. The CDR3 DNA follows: TGCAGTGCTAGAGAGCTTGGACTGGAATACAATGAGCAGTTCTTC. This codes for CSARELGLEYNEQFF.

This rearrangement joins TRBV7-2 to TRBJ2-5; 12 bases are a match to TRBD2. The germline V gene encodes CDR1 SGHTA and CDR2 FQGNSA. The CDR3 extends over 16 amino acids. The V segment lost 4 bases and the J segment 2 bases; nucleotides outside the gene matches: 5. CDR3 region: CASSSSSGGGQETQYF. CDR3 nucleotides: TGTGCCAGCAGCTCTTCTAGCGGGGGGGGTCAAGAGACCCAGTACTTC.

The J gene is TRBJ2-3, the V gene TRBV12-3 or TRBV12-4, with a possible D match to TRBD2 (7 bases). CDR3 length: 15 amino acids. Trimming removed 2 bases at V and 5 bases at J, with 14 bases between. CDR3 sequence reads: CASSLRGGSGDTQYF. In nucleotides, the CDR3 is TGTGCCAGCAGTTTACGCGGGGGCTCAGGAGATACGCAGTATTTT.

This clonotype has ten or more counts. The V gene is TRBV20-1, the J gene TRBJ1-3, with D unclear. V lost 1 base and J 0 bases, leaving 10 bases between the germline ends. This CDR3 has 15 residues. From germline, CDR1 is DFQATT and CDR2 SNEGSKA (reference sequence). CDR3 protein: CSARVYSASGNTIYF. In DNA, the CDR3 is TGCAGTGCTAGAGTCTACAGCGCCTCTGGAAACACCATATATTTT.

This clonotype has at least ten counts. V gene TRBV7-2 combines with J gene TRBJ2-1, with TRBD2 as a possible D gene (6 bases). Deletions cut 4 bases from V and 4 bases from J, with 14 bases between. Per germline, CDR1 SGHTA and CDR2 FQGNSA. The CDR3 consists of 15 residues. The CDR3 region has the DNA TGTGCCAGCAGCTCTTCAGGAGGGACGTACAATGAGCAGTTCTTC. Translated, it gives CASSSSGGTYNEQFF.

V is TRBV20-1 and J is TRBJ1-6, with D unclear. The length of the CDR3 is 16 residues. Germline CDR1 and CDR2: DFQATT and SNEGSKA (reference sequence). V was trimmed by 0 bases and J by 2 bases, leaving 11 bases between them. The CDR3 region is CSARELSGTYNSPLHF. The CDR3, as DNA: TGCAGTGCTAGAGAACTCTCCGGGACCTATAATTCACCCCTCCACTTT.

The chain employs TRBV7-8 and TRBJ2-4; 7 bases map to TRBD1. Germline values: CDR1 SGHVS, CDR2 FQNEAQ. The CDR3 has 13 residues. V was clipped by 3 bases and J by 6 bases; unmatched bases: 2. DNA for the CDR3: TGTGCCAGCAGCTTGACAGGGCTAAACATTCAGTACTTC. Translation: CASSLTGLNIQYF.

This clonotype was observed a handful of times. The chain is built from TRBV4-3 and TRBJ2-3, with 11 bases fitting TRBD2. The CDR3 has 15 residues. Germline CDR1 LGHNA, CDR2 YSLEER. J gave up 0 bases and V 8 bases, and 4 bases lay outside the gene matches. The CDR3 loop reads CASGWTSGSTDTQYF. DNA of the CDR3: TGCGCCAGCGGTTGGACTAGCGGGAGCACAGATACGCAGTATTTT.

In its sample, this clonotype was seen a few times. The chain couples TRBV6-1 to TRBJ2-3; the D is unclear. The V end lost 2 bases, the J end lost 5 bases, and 11 bases lay between the germline ends. The CDR3 extends over 14 amino acids. The germline CDR1 and CDR2 sequences are MNHNS and SASEGT. The CDR3 reads CASSEKVSKDTQYF. The CDR3 DNA follows: TGTGCCAGCAGTGAAAAGGTGTCCAAAGATACGCAGTATTTT.

This clonotype has at least ten counts. This sequence joins TRBV12-3 or TRBV12-4 and TRBJ2-5; perhaps TRBD2 as D (6 bases). Between the trimmed V and J ends, which lost 3 bases and 1 base, there was a span of 9 bases. This CDR3 is 14 amino acids long. CDR3: CASSLRRGQETQYF. CDR3 nucleotides: TGTGCCAGCAGTTTGAGGCGGGGCCAAGAGACCCAGTACTTC.